The 31 T cell receptor beta chains presented below share a single source sample, sequenced in a study of blood T cell repertoires in COVID-19 (dated by TCRdb to about 2020). The library was generated by the immunoSEQ multiplex PCR assay. TCRdb obtained this table from immuneACCESS and retained in-frame rearrangements with V and J assigned. These tables miss some clones; where compared with another copy, unresolved V genes account for less than half of the shortfall, and the remainder is unexplained. In this sample the table shows roughly 220,000 clones, approximately 81% of which occur a single time. The ten largest clones take up more than 4.5% of the sample. Sample: peripheral blood. These receptors all stem from a woman aged 55 to 70 who had recovered from COVID-19.

The genes are TRBV3-1 (or the pseudogene TRBV3-2) and TRBJ2-1; 9 bases align to TRBD2. The V gene end was trimmed by 4 bases and the J gene end by 5 bases; junction bases not matched to a gene: 6. In germline, CDR1 is LGHDT, CDR2 YNNKEL (reference sequence). The CDR3 has 15 residues. The DNA of the CDR3 is TGTGCCAGCAGCCCCCTAGCGGGGTCTAACAATGAGCAGTTCTTC. It is translated as CASSPLAGSNNEQFF.

CDR3 in DNA: TGTGCCAGCAGTTTCTCACTAGCGGGGGGGAATGAGCAGTTCTTC. It is translated as CASSFSLAGGNEQFF. J is TRBJ2-1 and V is TRBV27, with TRBD2 matching 13 bases. Germline V gives CDR1 MNHEY, CDR2 SMNVEV (reference sequence). Losses at the gene ends were 3 bases for V and 7 bases for J; bases not matched to a gene: 3. The CDR3 sequence is 15 residues long.

This chain connects TRBV20-1 to TRBJ2-2, with no clear D. The CDR3 consists of 13 residues. Between the trimmed V and J ends, which lost 3 bases and 7 bases, there was a span of 12 bases. Germline-derived CDR1 and CDR2 are DFQATT and SNEGSKA (reference sequence). The CDR3 DNA is TGCAGTGCTAGTCTCTATCGAGGCGGGGAGCTGTTTTTT. Amino acids: CSASLYRGGELFF.

The J gene is TRBJ2-1, the V gene TRBV6-1; TRBD1 matches at 7 bases. Germline loops: CDR1 MNHNS, CDR2 SASEGT. With 4 bases clipped from V and 8 bases from J, the junction kept 14 bases outside the gene matches. This CDR3 spans 16 amino acids. The CDR3 sequence is CASSVQGKQLGHEQFF. The CDR3 DNA sequence: TGTGCCAGCAGTGTACAGGGGAAACAACTGGGACATGAGCAGTTCTTC.

The V gene is TRBV11-2, the J gene TRBJ1-1; no reliable D call. The V gene's germline CDR1 is SGHAT and CDR2 FQNNGV. The CDR3 has 14 residues. The V and J ends lost 1 base and 4 bases respectively, with 10 bases between them. The CDR3 DNA follows: TGTGCCAGCAGCTTAGGGGGAGGTATCACTGAAGCTTTCTTT. Its protein product is CASSLGGGITEAFF.

The J gene is TRBJ2-1, the V gene TRBV3-1 (or the pseudogene TRBV3-2), with 7 nucleotides matching TRBD2. Germline V gene data show CDR1 as LGHDT and CDR2 as YNNKEL (reference sequence). The CDR3 totals 15 residues. Losses at the gene ends were 8 bases for V and 4 bases for J; bases not matched to a gene: 11. The CDR3 DNA follows: TGTGCCAGCTGCGTTACGGGGGGACCGTACAATGAGCAGTTCTTC. Translating gives CASCVTGGPYNEQFF.

This sequence joins TRBV5-1 and TRBJ2-2; D is unresolved. V was pared by 4 bases and J by 6 bases, with 7 bases between. From germline, CDR1 is SGHRS and CDR2 YFSETQ. The CDR3 totals 12 residues. The CDR3 protein is CASSGRPGELFF. The CDR3 bases are TGCGCCAGCAGCGGGCGTCCCGGGGAGCTGTTTTTT.

The genes are TRBV19 and TRBJ1-2; D perhaps matches TRBD1 (6 bases). Between the trimmed V and J ends, which lost 10 bases and 2 bases, there was a span of 17 bases. Germline values: CDR1 LNHDA, CDR2 SQIVND (reference sequence). CDR3 length: 14 amino acids. The CDR3, as DNA: TGTGCCACTCACTACAGGGCAGGGAACTATGGCTACACCTTC. This codes for CATHYRAGNYGYTF.

The rearrangement links TRBV28 to TRBJ2-5; 9 bases agree with TRBD2. The length of the CDR3 is 20 residues. With 6 bases clipped from V and 2 bases from J, the junction kept 22 bases outside the gene matches. Germline CDR1 is MDHEN and CDR2 is SYDVKM. In nucleotides, the CDR3 is TGTGCCAGCAGCTCCTCCCCGGGGGTAGCGGGGGCCCGCGGACAAGAGACCCAGTACTTC. Protein sequence: CASSSSPGVAGARGQETQYF.

The CDR3 region is CASKPDRGITDTQYF. CDR3 bases: TGTGCCAGTAAACCGGACAGGGGCATCACAGATACGCAGTATTTT. The chain combines TRBV19 with TRBJ2-3; TRBD1 aligns across 9 bases. The junction had 7 bases not matched to a gene; V was cut back by 7 bases and J by 2 bases. The germline gives CDR1 LNHDA, CDR2 SQIVND (reference sequence). The CDR3 loop spans 15 amino acids.

CDR3 region: CASAPPRVDTGELFF. CDR3 nucleotide sequence: TGTGCTAGTGCCCCCCCCCGGGTCGACACCGGGGAGCTGTTTTTT. The chain links TRBV12-5 to TRBJ2-2; no definite D call. The V and J ends lost 7 bases and 3 bases respectively, with 15 bases between them. The CDR3 is 15 residues long. CDR1 is LGHNT, CDR2 FRNRAP, per germline.

CDR3: CASSTLAGGPYEQYF. The CDR3 DNA reads as TGTGCCAGCAGCACTTTAGCGGGGGGGCCCTACGAGCAGTACTTC. V and J are TRBV7-3 and TRBJ2-7; TRBD2 matches 11 bases. Germline V gene lookup returns CDR1 SGHTA and CDR2 FQGTGA. The junction had 5 bases not matched to a gene; V was cut back by 5 bases and J by 2 bases. The CDR3 consists of 15 residues.

The chain couples TRBV30 to TRBJ1-2; D may be TRBD1 (5 bases). This CDR3 contains 14 residues. CDR1 and CDR2 from the germline V gene are GTSNPN and SVGIG (reference sequence). V lost 0 bases and J 6 bases, leaving 14 bases between the germline ends. CDR3 region: CAWSVYSGDDGYTF. The CDR3 DNA reads as TGTGCCTGGAGTGTGTACAGCGGGGACGATGGCTACACCTTC. The full variable domain, rest sourced from reference TRBV30 and TRBJ1-2, is SQTIHQWPATLVQPVGSPLSLECTVEGTSNPNLYWYRQAAGRGLQLLFYSVGIGQISSEVPQNLSASRPQDRQFILSSKKLLLSDSGFYLCAWSVYSGDDGYTFGSGTRLTVV.

The chain joins TRBV5-1 to TRBJ2-5; the D is unclear. The V and J ends lost 4 bases and 4 bases respectively, with 5 bases between them. The CDR3 is 11 residues long. Looked up from germline, CDR1 is SGHRS and CDR2 is YFSETQ. DNA of the CDR3: TGCGCCAGCAGCGAGCTAGAGACCCAGTACTTC. It encodes CASSELETQYF.

The chain joins TRBV19 to TRBJ1-5, with 7 bases lining up with TRBD1. CDR1 LNHDA and CDR2 SQIVND come from the germline V gene (reference sequence). Trimming at V came to 8 bases and at J to 4 bases, leaving 8 bases not matched to a gene. The CDR3 runs to 14 residues. The CDR3 sequence is CASGSYRGNQPQHF. In DNA form, the CDR3 reads TGTGCCAGTGGCTCCTACAGGGGAAATCAGCCCCAGCATTTT.

This sequence joins TRBV6-5 and TRBJ2-7; tentative D call: TRBD2 (6 bases). The CDR3 contains 11 residues. CDR1 MNHEY and CDR2 SVGAGI come from the germline V gene. Trimming removed 6 bases at V and 6 bases at J, with 9 bases between. This CDR3 reads CASREGSEQYF. CDR3 DNA: TGTGCCAGCAGGGAGGGAAGCGAGCAGTACTTC.

The chain uses TRBV7-6 and TRBJ2-6; TRBD2 agrees at 10 bases. The CDR3 covers 17 residues. Germline V gives CDR1 SGHVS, CDR2 FNYEAQ. Trimming at V came to 4 bases and at J to 3 bases, leaving 6 bases not matched to a gene. The DNA for the CDR3 is TGTGCCAGCAGCTCGCTAGCGGGGGTGCTTGGGGCCAACGTCCTGACTTTC. This codes for CASSSLAGVLGANVLTF.

J is TRBJ2-6 and V is TRBV13; tentatively, D is TRBD1 (6 bases). Trimming shortened V by 5 bases and J by 0 bases, and 17 bases separated the two germline ends. The germline gives CDR1 PRHDT, CDR2 FYEKMQ (reference sequence). This CDR3 region has 18 residues. The CDR3 DNA sequence: TGTGCCAGCAGCCCCAGTCAGCAGGGGAGCTCTGGGGCCAACGTCCTGACTTTC. Encoded protein: CASSPSQQGSSGANVLTF.

This clone has just a few counts. This chain connects TRBV2 to TRBJ2-7; 7 nucleotides match TRBD2. V trimming: 4 bases; J trimming: 6 bases; junction bases outside the gene matches: 12. This CDR3 is built from 15 residues. Germline V CDR1 and CDR2: SNHLY, FYNNEI. CDR3 in amino acids: CASSAEGGNGLEQYF. DNA of the CDR3: TGTGCCAGCAGTGCCGAGGGAGGGAATGGTCTCGAGCAGTACTTC.

The chain combines TRBV11-2 with TRBJ1-2, with D perhaps matching TRBD1 (6 bases). This CDR3 is built from 16 residues. CDR1 is SGHAT and CDR2 is FQNNGV in the germline V gene. Trimming took off 5 bases at V and 2 bases at J, with 18 bases between the two ends. The CDR3, as DNA: TGTGCCAGCAGCCCCCCCCGGGACAAGATCAACTATGGCTACACCTTC. This translates into CASSPPRDKINYGYTF.

This clone was detected a few times. The DNA of the CDR3 is TGCGCCAGCAGCCGGGGACTAGCGGGGAGGAACACCGGGGAGCTGTTTTTT. Translating it yields CASSRGLAGRNTGELFF. This chain uses TRBV4-1 with TRBJ2-2; 13 bases align to TRBD2. The CDR3 is 17 amino acids. The ends lost 4 bases at V and 1 base at J; junction bases unmatched: 3. Germline loops: CDR1 MGHRA, CDR2 YSYEKL.

The V and J genes are TRBV14 and TRBJ2-7; no clear D. This CDR3 comprises 11 residues. V lost 5 bases, J lost 3 bases, and 5 bases lay in between. Germline CDR1 SGHDN, CDR2 FVKESK. The CDR3 region has the DNA TGTGCCAGCAGCTCTTACTACGAGCAGTACTTC. Its translation: CASSSYYEQYF.

This rearrangement joins TRBV7-6 to TRBJ1-1; D is undetermined. Germline V gives CDR1 SGHVS, CDR2 FNYEAQ. The CDR3 length is 15 residues. Trimming took off 5 bases at V and 4 bases at J, with 17 bases between the two ends. DNA of the CDR3: TGTGCCAGCAGCCAGGAGGTGCGGAAGGGCACTGAAGCTTTCTTT. Translating gives CASSQEVRKGTEAFF.

CDR3 coding DNA: TGTGCCAGCAGACCCGACAGGAGCTCCTACGAGCAGTACTTC. The encoded protein is CASRPDRSSYEQYF. The rearrangement uses TRBV11-2 and TRBJ2-7; possibly TRBD1 for D (6 bases). Germline V CDR1 and CDR2: SGHAT, FQNNGV. The V and J ends lost 6 bases and 0 bases respectively, with 12 bases between them. This CDR3 contains 14 residues.

The rearrangement links TRBV10-3 to TRBJ2-5; tentative D call: TRBD2 (7 bases). Germline V lookup: CDR1 ENHRY, CDR2 SYGVKD. The germline V and J ends were trimmed by 4 bases and 5 bases, with 14 bases remaining between them. This CDR3 contains 14 residues. CDR3 residues: CAISGGGGGETQYF. DNA for the CDR3: TGTGCCATCAGTGGCGGAGGGGGGGGCGAGACCCAGTACTTC.

This clone was seen a few times. The chain recombines TRBV7-8 with TRBJ2-7, with 7 nucleotides matching TRBD2. Germline V lookup: CDR1 SGHVS, CDR2 FQNEAQ. With V trimmed by 0 bases and J by 5 bases, 10 bases remained unmatched. The CDR3 loop spans 16 amino acids. The CDR3 nucleotides read TGTGCCAGCAGCTTAGCCTTACTAGCGAGGGGAGACGAGCAGTACTTC. Residues: CASSLALLARGDEQYF.

The chain is built from TRBV5-1 and TRBJ2-7, with 7 bases lining up with TRBD1. The length of the CDR3 is 15 residues. Germline V gene sequence: CDR1 SGHRS, CDR2 YFSETQ. The J segment lost 4 bases and the V segment lost 3 bases, leaving 10 bases of the junction unmatched. The CDR3 is CASSSTGVPEYEQYF. The CDR3 coding sequence is TGCGCCAGCAGCTCTACAGGGGTCCCGGAGTACGAGCAGTACTTC.

V gene TRBV12-5 combines with J gene TRBJ1-2; 11 nucleotides align to TRBD1. This CDR3 is built from 15 residues. Germline CDR1 LGHNT, CDR2 FRNRAP. V dropped 5 bases and J dropped 7; count of bases not matched to a gene: 9. The CDR3 loop reads CASGHTGQGAAGYTF. For the CDR3, the DNA is TGTGCTAGTGGTCACACCGGACAGGGGGCAGCTGGCTACACCTTC.

This chain joins TRBV29-1 and TRBJ1-3, with TRBD1 as a possible D gene (5 bases). V lost 2 bases to trimming and J lost 0 bases, with 11 bases between them. CDR3 length: 15 amino acids. Germline CDR1 SQVTM, CDR2 ANQGSEA. CDR3: CSVETGTISGNTIYF. DNA for the CDR3: TGCAGCGTTGAAACAGGAACCATCTCTGGAAACACCATATATTTT.

V usage is TRBV25-1 and J usage is TRBJ2-3; no clear D. Trimming took off 1 base at V and 2 bases at J, with 13 bases between the two ends. The CDR3 is 16 amino acids. CDR1 and CDR2 from the germline V gene are MGHDK and SYGVNS. The CDR3 nucleotides are TGTGCCAGCAGTGAATTGGAATTAGCTCTCACAGATACGCAGTATTTT. Its translation is CASSELELALTDTQYF.

The V call is TRBV7-9, the J call TRBJ2-1, with 7 bases fitting TRBD1. CDR3 length: 12 residues. J was trimmed by 14 bases and V by 4 bases; bases with no gene match: 8. CDR1 is SEHNR, CDR2 FQNEAQ, per germline (reference sequence). The CDR3 nucleotides are TGTGCCAGCAGCTCGGACAGGATTGACAAGTTCTTC. This encodes CASSSDRIDKFF. The complete variable domain, with remaining parts taken from reference TRBV7-9 and TRBJ2-1, reads DTGVSQNPRHKITKRGQNVTFRCDPISEHNRLYWYRQTLGQGPEFLTYFQNEAQLEKSRLLSDRFSAERPKGSFSTLEIQRTEQGDSAMYLCASSSDRIDKFFGPGTRLTVL.